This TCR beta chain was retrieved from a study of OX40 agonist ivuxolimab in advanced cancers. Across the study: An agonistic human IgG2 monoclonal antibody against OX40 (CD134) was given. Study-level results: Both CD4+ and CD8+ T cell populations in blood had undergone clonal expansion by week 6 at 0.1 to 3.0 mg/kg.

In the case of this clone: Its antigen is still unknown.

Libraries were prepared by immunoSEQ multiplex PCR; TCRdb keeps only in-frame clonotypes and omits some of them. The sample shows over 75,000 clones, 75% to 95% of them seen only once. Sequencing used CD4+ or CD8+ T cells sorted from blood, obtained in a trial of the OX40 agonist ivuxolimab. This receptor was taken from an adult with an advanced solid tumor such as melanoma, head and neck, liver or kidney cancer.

The CDR3 spells CASSPNSYEQYF. CDR3 nucleotide sequence: TGTGCCAGCAGCCCCAACTCCTACGAGCAGTACTTC. The genes are TRBV11-2 and TRBJ2-7; D remains ambiguous. Trimming pared 5 bases from V and 0 bases from J, leaving 5 bases between. This CDR3 is built from 12 residues. The V gene's germline CDR1 is SGHAT and CDR2 FQNNGV.